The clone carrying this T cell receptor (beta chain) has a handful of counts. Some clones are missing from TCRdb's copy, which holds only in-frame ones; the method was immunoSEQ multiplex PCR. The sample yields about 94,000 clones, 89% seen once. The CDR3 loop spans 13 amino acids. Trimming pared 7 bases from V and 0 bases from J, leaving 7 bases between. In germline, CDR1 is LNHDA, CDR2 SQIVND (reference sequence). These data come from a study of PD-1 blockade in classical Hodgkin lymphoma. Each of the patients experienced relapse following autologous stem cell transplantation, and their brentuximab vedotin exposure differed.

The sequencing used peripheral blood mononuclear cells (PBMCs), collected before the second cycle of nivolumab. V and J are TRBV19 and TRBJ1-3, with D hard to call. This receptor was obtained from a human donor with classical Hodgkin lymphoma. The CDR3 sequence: CASTEISGNTIYF. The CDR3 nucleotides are TGTGCCAGTACCGAAATCTCTGGAAACACCATATATTTT.